Following are 10 T cell receptor beta chains from one sample sequenced in a study of blood T cells in healthy people across ages. PCR was performed a second time for about 6 to 11 cycles using a sample-barcoded 5' primer and a J-beta primer mix. TCRdb reprocessed the 5' RACE reads with MiXCR, giving one entry per CDR3 protein. The sample includes about 1.6 million distinct CDR3 sequences, 30% to 40% seen only once; the top ten take 10% to 12%. Sequences were obtained from blood. These receptors were obtained from a woman aged 30 to 39 in good health.

The chain is built from TRBV27 and TRBJ2-3, with no clear D. The CDR3 totals 15 residues. Trimming pared 6 bases from V and 1 base from J, leaving 14 bases between. Germline V gene lookup returns CDR1 MNHEY and CDR2 SMNVEV (reference sequence). The chain's CDR3 is CASRRRATGTDTQYF. The DNA of the CDR3 is TGTGCCAGCAGACGTAGAGCGACCGGCACAGATACGCAGTATTTT.

The chain's CDR3 is CASSLIGPPDGYTF. The CDR3 DNA sequence: TGTGCCAGCAGTTTGATAGGGCCCCCTGATGGCTACACCTTC. The chain uses TRBV27 and TRBJ1-2; D not certain. CDR1 MNHEY and CDR2 SMNVEV come from the germline V gene (reference sequence). The CDR3 consists of 14 residues. V was trimmed by 3 bases and J by 6 bases, leaving 14 bases between them.

This clonotype has just a few counts. The chain recombines TRBV5-6 with TRBJ2-5; 7 bases match TRBD1. The junction had 8 bases not matched to a gene; V was cut back by 1 base and J by 5 bases. This CDR3 comprises 15 residues. Germline V gene sequence: CDR1 SGHDT, CDR2 YYEEEE. The CDR3 DNA sequence: TGTGCCAGCAGCTTGTATGGACAGGTCTGGGAGACCCAGTACTTC. Translated: CASSLYGQVWETQYF. Based on the CDR3 plus reference TRBV5-6 and TRBJ2-5, the full variable domain is DAGVTQSPTHLIKTRGQQVTLRCSPKSGHDTVSWYQQALGQGPQFIFQYYEEEERQRGNFPDRFSGHQFPNYSSELNVNALLLGDSALYLCASSLYGQVWETQYFGPGTRLLVL.

This clonotype was observed a few times. This sequence joins TRBV2 and TRBJ2-1; TRBD2 might be the D (5 bases). Germline CDR1 and CDR2: SNHLY and FYNNEI. Trimming removed 3 bases at V and 8 bases at J, with 11 bases between. The CDR3 sequence is 13 residues long. The CDR3 region has the DNA TGTGCCAGCAGTGACTCTCTAGCCGATGAGCAGTTCTTC. Translated, it gives CASSDSLADEQFF.

The chain links TRBV11-2 to TRBJ2-7, with D possibly matching TRBD2 (6 bases). The germline gives CDR1 SGHAT, CDR2 FQNNGV. The CDR3 loop spans 15 amino acids. V lost 6 bases and J 3 bases, leaving 18 bases between the germline ends. The CDR3 region is CASSTFRTTYYEQYF. In nucleotides, the CDR3 is TGTGCCAGCAGTACCTTCAGGACTACCTACTACGAGCAGTACTTC.

Only a few counts were recorded for this clonotype. The chain combines TRBV29-1 with TRBJ2-1; D possibly corresponds to TRBD2 (6 bases). V was clipped by 4 bases and J by 6 bases, with 13 bases between them. There are 13 residues in the CDR3. From germline, CDR1 is SQVTM and CDR2 ANQGSEA. CDR3 loop: CSVVGGIVNEQFF. The CDR3 region has the DNA TGCAGCGTTGTGGGGGGAATAGTCAATGAGCAGTTCTTC.

This clonotype is a singleton in its sample. The CDR3 is CASSLESVGYTF. CDR3 nucleotides: TGTGCCAGCAGCTTAGAGTCGGTAGGCTACACCTTC. J is TRBJ1-2 and V is TRBV7-2; D uncertain. The CDR3 spans 12 residues. Trimming left V 1 base short and J 8 bases short, with 8 bases between. Germline assignment: CDR1 SGHTA and CDR2 FQGNSA. Supplemented by reference TRBV7-2 and TRBJ1-2, the full variable domain reads GAGVSQSPSNKVTEKGKDVELRCDPISGHTALYWYRQSLGQGLEFLIYFQGNSAPDKSGLPSDRFSAERTGGSVSTLTIQRTQQEDSAVYLCASSLESVGYTFGSGTRLTVV.

In its sample, this clonotype was seen a few times. The DNA of the CDR3 is TGTGCCAGCGGCATAAGGACTAGCAATGAGCAGTTCTTC. Translation gives CASGIRTSNEQFF. The chain employs TRBV11-1 and TRBJ2-1, with 7 positions matching TRBD2. Germline values: CDR1 SGHAT, CDR2 FQDESV (reference sequence). The J segment lost 6 bases and the V segment lost 8 bases, leaving 7 bases of the junction unmatched. The CDR3 covers 13 residues.

This clonotype was seen more than once but under ten times. The V gene is TRBV7-2, the J gene TRBJ2-7; TRBD1 aligns across 9 bases. V gave up 5 bases and J gave up 5 bases; unmatched junction bases: 10. The CDR3 consists of 15 residues. Germline CDR1 and CDR2: SGHTA and FQGNSA. The CDR3 protein is CASSEHRGLYDEQYF. The DNA of the CDR3 is TGTGCCAGCAGCGAACACAGGGGGCTGTACGACGAGCAGTACTTC.

This clonotype was observed many times. The J gene is TRBJ1-6, the V gene TRBV7-6; 10 nucleotides line up with TRBD1. Germline CDR1 is SGHVS and CDR2 is FNYEAQ. Trimming at V came to 5 bases and at J to 7 bases, leaving 5 bases not matched to a gene. The CDR3 extends over 15 amino acids. For the CDR3, the DNA is TGTGCCAGCAGCCCCCAGGGACAGGGGAATTCACCCCTCCACTTT. This translates into CASSPQGQGNSPLHF.